The subject of this entry is one TCR beta chain. In this sample, this clonotype turned up many times. It has no known antigen specificity. No qualities accompany the bases; no much larger clone lies one base away. Reading from cysteine to phenylalanine, the CDR3 counts 15 amino acids. The kept DNA is CDR3 alone, 45 bases in frame from the first base. Clipping removes 2 bases from V and 1 base from J, with 2 as the unmatched junction base count. The library was prepared using RACE. Sequencing was performed on a NextSeq 500. During library preparation, unique molecular identifiers were attached to individual cDNA molecules so that TCRs could be counted in a quantitative, reproducible way. Both TCR alpha and TCR beta chains were sequenced from each blood RNA sample. The paper's processing steps were these. A median of approximately 96,000 TCRs per sample was observed, with a range of 23,224 to 690,600. V, J and CDR3 annotation of the TCR reads was performed with the Decombinator software suite. For PS versus PT1 abundance plots, all samples were subsampled to the same number of TCRs (28,000). TCRs were defined as expanded if absent before sensitization and observed at least eight times at the 2-week time point. TCRdb redid the processing of the public reads, applying fastp at Q25 and MiXCR, and retained in-frame beta chains. Records with the same CDR3 protein are collapsed into one entry carrying the most frequent genes and DNA. These V and J calls derive from TCRdb rather than the authors' analysis. The sample includes approximately 92,000 distinct CDR3 sequences, with about an eighth observed a single time. The ten largest clones capture more than 3% of the sample.

The data were obtained in a study of human T cells and chemical hapten exposure (dated by TCRdb to the early 2020s). Context from the whole study: For sensitization, 2% DPC in acetone was applied to a roughly 2 cm by roughly 2 cm area of upper inner arm skin. Weekly therapeutic DPC doses were additionally applied to the scalp of patients throughout the roughly 25-week study period. Patch testing on the upper back used Finn chambers containing 0.01% DPC, with scoring done after 6 days according to International Contact Dermatitis Research Group standards. The mostly female patient cohort included alopecia areata with under or over 50% scalp involvement, alopecia totalis and alopecia universalis. The libraries were sequenced as a pool, and the TCR yield per sample differed mostly because of small variations in library volumes within the pool. In alopecia patients, the study followed how the peripheral blood TCR repertoire changed in vivo over primary and secondary sensitization to diphenylcyclopropenone (DPC), a hapten. Blood was sampled from patients pre-sensitization (week 0) and at 2, 6 and about 24 weeks after DPC sensitization. For TCR sequencing, blood came from over 25 alopecia patients at anywhere from one to four time points (pre-sensitization, 2, 6 and 24 weeks). What the study reported, not specific to this receptor: Alopecia, a presumed autoimmune disease, was present in all patients, so the immune response of the patients might differ from that of healthy individuals. Patch test score correlated positively with the number of PT1 expanded TCRs, reaching significance at thresholds 8, 16 and 32 but not at 4. After repeated subsampling, the strength of the expansion versus patch-test correlation and the threshold at which it became significant changed. Expanded TCRs formed significantly more large CDR3 similarity clusters than pre-sensitization or healthy control sets, consistent with antigen-driven responses. DPC sensitization did not change how many TCRs were above 1 in 1000 frequency, and no evidence was found of alterations in global repertoire structure.

The time point tag for this specimen amounts to: patch test 2, 6 weeks after DPC sensitization. The treatment or condition label, as the study defines it: therapeutic diphenylcyclopropenone sensitization with weekly scalp DPC. At every patch-test visit, the blood draw took place before the patch test was put on. To be eligible, patients had to be aged 18 to 70, diagnosed with alopecia and judged suitable for DPC therapy, while pregnant patients were excluded. Total RNA was isolated from unfractionated whole blood collected in Tempus Blood RNA tubes. The chain is encoded by TRBV12-3 or TRBV12-4 joined to TRBJ1-1; 9 of the junction bases match TRBD1. The sequencing used whole blood, collected in connection with sensitization to the hapten diphenylcyclopropenone (DPC). This TCR came from a woman aged 40 to 50 with alopecia areata. Some clones in this sample may be carry-over from other donors' samples. The base sequence is TGTGCCAGCAGTTTAACAGGGGGCACGAACACTGAAGCTTTCTTT. Protein translation: CASSLTGGTNTEAFF.